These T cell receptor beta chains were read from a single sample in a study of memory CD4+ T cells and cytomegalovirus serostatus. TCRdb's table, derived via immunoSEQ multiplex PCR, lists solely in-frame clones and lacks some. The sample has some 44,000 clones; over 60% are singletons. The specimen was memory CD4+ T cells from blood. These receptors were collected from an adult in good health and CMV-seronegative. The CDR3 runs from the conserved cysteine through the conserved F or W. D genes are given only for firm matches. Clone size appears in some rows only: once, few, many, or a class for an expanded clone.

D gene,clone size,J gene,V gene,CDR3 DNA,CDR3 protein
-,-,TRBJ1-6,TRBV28,TGTGCCAGCAGTTTAAAGGCTATCTATAATTCACCCCTCCACTTT,CASSLKAIYNSPLHF
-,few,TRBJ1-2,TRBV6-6,TGTGCCAGCAGTTACGAGACAGGATACTATGGCTACACCTTC,CASSYETGYYGYTF
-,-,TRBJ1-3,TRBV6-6,TGTGCCAGCGGTATGAGAGAATCTGGAAACACCATATATTTT,CASGMRESGNTIYF
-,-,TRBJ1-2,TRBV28,TGTGCCAGCAGTTCAATCCTGGGGAGGGCGGACTCTTTGGGCTACACCTTC,CASSSILGRADSLGYTF
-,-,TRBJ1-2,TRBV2,TGTGCCAGCTGTCTGAGATACGGCTATGGCTACACCTTC,CASCLRYGYGYTF
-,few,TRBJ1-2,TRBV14,TGTGCCAGCAGCCAAATTCCGGGGAACTATGGCTACACCTTC,CASSQIPGNYGYTF
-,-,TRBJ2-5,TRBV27,TGTGCCAGCAGTTTATACGCAGTCGGGACGGCATTACAAGAGACCCAGTACTTC,CASSLYAVGTALQETQYF
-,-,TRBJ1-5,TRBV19,TGTGCCAGTAGTATAAGGGGGTCTGGGAATCAGCCCCAGCATTTT,CASSIRGSGNQPQHF
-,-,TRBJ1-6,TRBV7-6,TGTGCCAGCAGCTTAGCGGGGCAGCCAACCTCCTCGAATTCACCCCTCCACTTT,CASSLAGQPTSSNSPLHF
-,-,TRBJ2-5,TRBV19,TGTGCCAGTAGTATAACAGGGCCGGAGACCCAGTACTTC,CASSITGPETQYF
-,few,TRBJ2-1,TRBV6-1,TGTGCCAGCAGTGAAGGCAGGGCAGATAGATTAGCGAATGAGCAGTTCTTC,CASSEGRADRLANEQFF
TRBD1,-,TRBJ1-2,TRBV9,TGTGCCAGCAGCGTGGGGACAGACGTTATCTATGGCTACACCTTC,CASSVGTDVIYGYTF
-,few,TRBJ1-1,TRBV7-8,TGTGCCAGCAGCCCTCGCGGGCCAAGGGTCCAGCCGGGACTGAACACTGAAGCTTTCTTT,CASSPRGPRVQPGLNTEAFF
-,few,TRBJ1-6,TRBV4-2,TGTGCCAGCAGCCAAGACCCACACAGACAGGCTAATAATTCACCCCTCCACTTT,CASSQDPHRQANNSPLHF
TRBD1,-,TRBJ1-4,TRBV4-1,TGCGCCAGCAGCCAAGTTTCCACAGGGGGTGAAAAACTGTTTTTT,CASSQVSTGGEKLFF
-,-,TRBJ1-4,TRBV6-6,TGTGCCAGCGGGGGACGGTTAGCAACTAATGAAAAACTGTTTTTT,CASGGRLATNEKLFF
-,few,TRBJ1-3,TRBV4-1,TGCGCCAGCAGCCAGGAGGGGCCCTCTGGAAACACCATATATTTT,CASSQEGPSGNTIYF
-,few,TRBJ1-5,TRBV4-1,TGCGCCAGCAGCCAAGACGGGCAGGTAGATCAGCCCCAGCATTTT,CASSQDGQVDQPQHF
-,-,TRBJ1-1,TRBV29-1,TGCAGCGCGCATAGTAGTGGCACTGAAGCTTTCTTT,CSAHSSGTEAFF
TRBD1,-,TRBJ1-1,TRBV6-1,TGTGCCAGCAAAATCAGGGGGCGAGTCACTGAAGCTTTCTTT,CASKIRGRVTEAFF
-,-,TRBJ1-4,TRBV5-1,TGCGCCAGCAGCTTACGGACGTTTGCAACTAATGAAAAACTGTTTTTT,CASSLRTFATNEKLFF
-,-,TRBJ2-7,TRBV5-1,TGCGCCAGCAGCTTGGATAGAGCACCCGGACATTACGAGCAGTACTTC,CASSLDRAPGHYEQYF
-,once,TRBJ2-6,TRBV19,TGTGCCAGTAGTTGGACCTCTGGGGCCAACGTCCTGACTTTC,CASSWTSGANVLTF
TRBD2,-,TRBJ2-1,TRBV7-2,TGTGCCAGCAGCTTAGCCCTGGCGGGGGGGCGGGTTGAGCAGTTCTTC,CASSLALAGGRVEQFF
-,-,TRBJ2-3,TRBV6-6,TGTGCCAGCTATGATTCCGGCGGGGCCCCTGCAGATACGCAGTATTTT,CASYDSGGAPADTQYF
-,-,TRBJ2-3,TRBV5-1,TGCGCCAGCCGCGGTCAGGGACAAGATACGCAGTATTTT,CASRGQGQDTQYF
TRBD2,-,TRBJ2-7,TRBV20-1,TGCAGTGCTCCACGGACTAGCGAGCAGTACTTC,CSAPRTSEQYF
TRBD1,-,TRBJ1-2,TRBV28,TGTGCCAGCAGTCGGACAGACAGGGGAGTCTATGGCTACACCTTC,CASSRTDRGVYGYTF
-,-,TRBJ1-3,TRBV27,TGTGCCAGCAGTTTACGGGGGGGGAACTCTGGAAACACCATATATTTT,CASSLRGGNSGNTIYF
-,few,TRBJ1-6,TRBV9,TGTGCCAGCAGCGCCCCGGGTCCCTATTCACCCCTCCACTTT,CASSAPGPYSPLHF
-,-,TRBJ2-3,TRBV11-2,TGTGCCAGCAGCAAATTGGCAGATACGCAGTATTTT,CASSKLADTQYF
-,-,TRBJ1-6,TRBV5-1,TGCGCCAGCAGCTTGGACAGCCCCTCGGATTCACCCCTCCACTTT,CASSLDSPSDSPLHF
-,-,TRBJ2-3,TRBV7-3,TGTGCCAGCAGCTCTGGGTGGATGTATACGCAGTATTTT,CASSSGWMYTQYF
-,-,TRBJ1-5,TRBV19,TGTGCCAGTAGTCGGATGGGGCAGCTCAATCAGCCCCAGCATTTT,CASSRMGQLNQPQHF
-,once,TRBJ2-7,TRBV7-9,TGTGCCAGCAGCTCGGACGGAATAAACTACGAGCAGTACTTC,CASSSDGINYEQYF
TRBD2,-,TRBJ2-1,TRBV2,TGTGCCAGTCAAGGACTAGCGGGGGGAAGCTCCTACAATGAGCAGTTCTTC,CASQGLAGGSSYNEQFF
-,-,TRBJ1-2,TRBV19,TGTGCCAGTACTTGGCAGCAGGGGAATGGCTACACCTTC,CASTWQQGNGYTF
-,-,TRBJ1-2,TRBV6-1,TGTGCCATAACAAATCGAGTGGGAGGCTACACCTTC,CAITNRVGGYTF
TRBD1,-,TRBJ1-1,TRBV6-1,TGTGCCAGCCAAAGCCCAGGGGGCACTGAAGCTTTCTTT,CASQSPGGTEAFF
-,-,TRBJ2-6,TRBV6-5,TGTGCCAGCAGTTACTCGACGGGTTCTGGGGCCAACGTCCTGACTTTC,CASSYSTGSGANVLTF
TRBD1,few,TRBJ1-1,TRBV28,TGTGCCAGCAGTTTAAGGGGACAGGGGAACACTGAAGCTTTCTTT,CASSLRGQGNTEAFF
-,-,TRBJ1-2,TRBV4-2,TGTGCCAGCAGCCTTCCATCATCGGAAAGGGAGGGCTACACCTTC,CASSLPSSEREGYTF
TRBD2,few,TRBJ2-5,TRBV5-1,TGCGCCAGCAGCTTTTTCCTAGCGGACCAAGAGACCCAGTACTTC,CASSFFLADQETQYF
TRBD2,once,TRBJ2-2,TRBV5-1,TGCGCCAGCAGCTTTTTAGCGGGGGGAAACACCGGGGAGCTGTTTTTT,CASSFLAGGNTGELFF
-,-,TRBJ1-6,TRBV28,TGTGCCAGCAGGACCCGGGACAACTATAATTCACCCCTCCACTTT,CASRTRDNYNSPLHF
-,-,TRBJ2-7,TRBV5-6,TGTGCCAGCAGCTTGGGCAGGTACTACGAGCAGTACTTC,CASSLGRYYEQYF
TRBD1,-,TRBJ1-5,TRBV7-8,TGTGCCAGCAGCTTATTGGGGACAGGGGGATTCTATAGCAATCAGCCCCAGCATTTT,CASSLLGTGGFYSNQPQHF
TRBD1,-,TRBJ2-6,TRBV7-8,TGTGCCAGCAGCTTATTTATGCAGGGACAGGGTGGCTCTGGGGCCAACGTCCTGACTTTC,CASSLFMQGQGGSGANVLTF
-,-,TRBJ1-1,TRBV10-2,TGCGCCAGCATAAGGGGTTCGGGGAACACTGAAGCTTTCTTT,CASIRGSGNTEAFF
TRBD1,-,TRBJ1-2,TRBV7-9,TGTGCCAGCAGGGGGACAGGGCGCGACTATGGCTACACCTTC,CASRGTGRDYGYTF
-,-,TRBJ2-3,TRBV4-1,TGCGCCAGCAGCCCAGGGGGGGGACGCACAGATACGCAGTATTTT,CASSPGGGRTDTQYF
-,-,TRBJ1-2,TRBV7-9,TGTGCCAGCAGCCAGAGTACCAGGGAAACGAATGGCTACACCTTC,CASSQSTRETNGYTF
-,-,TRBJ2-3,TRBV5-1,TGCGCCAGCAGCTTGAGGGGGTTCGGCACAGATACGCAGTATTTT,CASSLRGFGTDTQYF
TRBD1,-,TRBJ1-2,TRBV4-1,TGCGCCAGCAGCCAATCGGGACAGGGGTTCTATGGCTACACCTTC,CASSQSGQGFYGYTF
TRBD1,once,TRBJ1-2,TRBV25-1,TGTGCCAGCAGTGAATCATGGGACAGGATTCACTATGGCTACACCTTC,CASSESWDRIHYGYTF
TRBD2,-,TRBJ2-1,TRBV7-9,TGTGCCAGCAGCCAACAAGGGTGGACTAGCGGGGGGGCCGATGAGCAGTTCTTC,CASSQQGWTSGGADEQFF
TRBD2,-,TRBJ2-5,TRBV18,TGTGCCAGCTCACTGCCTAGCGGGTACCAAGAGACCCAGTACTTC,CASSLPSGYQETQYF
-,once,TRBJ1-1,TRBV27,TGTGCCAGCAGCCCGTTGGGGGCAGACGCTATGAACACTGAAGCTTTCTTT,CASSPLGADAMNTEAFF
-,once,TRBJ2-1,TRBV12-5,TGTGCTAGTGGTTTGGGTGAGGAAAATGAGCAGTTCTTC,CASGLGEENEQFF